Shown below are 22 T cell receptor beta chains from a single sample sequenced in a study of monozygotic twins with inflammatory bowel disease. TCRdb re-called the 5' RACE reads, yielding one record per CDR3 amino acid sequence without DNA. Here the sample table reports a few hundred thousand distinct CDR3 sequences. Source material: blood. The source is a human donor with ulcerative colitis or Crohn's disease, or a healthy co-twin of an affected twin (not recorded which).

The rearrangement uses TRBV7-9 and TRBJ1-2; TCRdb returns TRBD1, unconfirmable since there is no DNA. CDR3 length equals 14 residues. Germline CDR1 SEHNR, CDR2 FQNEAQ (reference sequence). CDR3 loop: CASSLGRTSYGYTF.

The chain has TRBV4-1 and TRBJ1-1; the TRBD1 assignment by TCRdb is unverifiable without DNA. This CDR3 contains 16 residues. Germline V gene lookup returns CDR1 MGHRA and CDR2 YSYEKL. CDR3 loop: CASSQVNQGRNTEAFF.

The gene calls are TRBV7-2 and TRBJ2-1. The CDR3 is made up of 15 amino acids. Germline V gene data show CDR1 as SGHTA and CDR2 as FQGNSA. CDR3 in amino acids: CASRHNRGSYNEQFF.

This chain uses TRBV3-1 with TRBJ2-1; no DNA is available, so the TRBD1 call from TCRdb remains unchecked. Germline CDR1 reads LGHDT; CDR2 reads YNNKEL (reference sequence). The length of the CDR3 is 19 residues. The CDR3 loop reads CASSQEEGELSSMNDEQFF.

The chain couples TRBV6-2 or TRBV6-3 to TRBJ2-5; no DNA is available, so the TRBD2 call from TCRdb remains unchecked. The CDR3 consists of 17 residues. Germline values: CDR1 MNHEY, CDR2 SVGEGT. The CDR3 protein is CASSYFSGVQGQETQYF.

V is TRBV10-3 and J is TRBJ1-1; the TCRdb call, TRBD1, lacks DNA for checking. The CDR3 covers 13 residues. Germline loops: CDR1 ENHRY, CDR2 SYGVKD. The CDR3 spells CAIGATANTEAFF.

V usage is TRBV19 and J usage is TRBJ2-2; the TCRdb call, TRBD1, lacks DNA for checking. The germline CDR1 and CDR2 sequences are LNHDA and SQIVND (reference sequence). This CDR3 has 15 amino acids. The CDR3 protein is CASSRDREDTGELFF. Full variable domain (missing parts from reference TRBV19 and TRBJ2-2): DGGITQSPKYLFRKEGQNVTLSCEQNLNHDAMYWYRQDPGQGLRLIYYSQIVNDFQKGDIAEGYSVSREKKESFPLTVTSAQKNPTAFYLCASSRDREDTGELFFGEGSRLTVL.

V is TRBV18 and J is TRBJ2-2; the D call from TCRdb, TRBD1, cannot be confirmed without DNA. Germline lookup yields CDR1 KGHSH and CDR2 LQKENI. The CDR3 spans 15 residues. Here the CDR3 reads CASSPGTGLTGELFF.

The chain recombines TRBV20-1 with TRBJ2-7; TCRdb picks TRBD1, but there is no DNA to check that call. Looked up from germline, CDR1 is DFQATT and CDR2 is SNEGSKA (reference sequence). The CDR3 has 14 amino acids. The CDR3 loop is CSARDGTTFYEQYF.

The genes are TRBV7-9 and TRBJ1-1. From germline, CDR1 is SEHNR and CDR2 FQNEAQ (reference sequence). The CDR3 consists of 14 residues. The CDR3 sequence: CASSAQSGGTEAFF.

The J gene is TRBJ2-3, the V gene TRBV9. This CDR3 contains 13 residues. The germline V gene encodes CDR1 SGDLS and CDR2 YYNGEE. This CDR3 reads CASSAPWVDTQYF.

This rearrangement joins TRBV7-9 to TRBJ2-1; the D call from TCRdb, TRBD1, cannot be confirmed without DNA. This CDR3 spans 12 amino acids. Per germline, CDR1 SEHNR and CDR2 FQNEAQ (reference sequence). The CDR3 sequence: CASSPGVNEQFF.

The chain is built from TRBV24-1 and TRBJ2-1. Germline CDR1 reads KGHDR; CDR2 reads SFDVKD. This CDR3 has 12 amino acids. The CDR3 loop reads CATSELNNEQLF.

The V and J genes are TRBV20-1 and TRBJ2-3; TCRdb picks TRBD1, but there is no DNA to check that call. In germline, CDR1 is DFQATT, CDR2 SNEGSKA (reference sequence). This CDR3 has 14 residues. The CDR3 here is CSARDPLSGDTQYF.

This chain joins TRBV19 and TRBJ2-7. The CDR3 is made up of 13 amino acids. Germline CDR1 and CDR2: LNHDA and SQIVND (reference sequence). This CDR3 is CASSTGFHYEQYF.

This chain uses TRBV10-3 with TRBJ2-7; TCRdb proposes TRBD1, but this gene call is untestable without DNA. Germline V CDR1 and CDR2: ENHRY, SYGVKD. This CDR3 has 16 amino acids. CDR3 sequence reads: CATMGQTGTDSYEQYF.

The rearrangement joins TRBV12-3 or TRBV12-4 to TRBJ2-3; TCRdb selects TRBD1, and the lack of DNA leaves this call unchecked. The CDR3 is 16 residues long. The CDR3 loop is CASSPPGAGQTDTQYF.

The CDR3 loop is CASSTWGGEKLFF. The chain has TRBV12-3 or TRBV12-4 and TRBJ1-4. CDR3 size: 13 residues.

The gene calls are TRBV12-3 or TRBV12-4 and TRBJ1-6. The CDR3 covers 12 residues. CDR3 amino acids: CASSLALTPLHF.

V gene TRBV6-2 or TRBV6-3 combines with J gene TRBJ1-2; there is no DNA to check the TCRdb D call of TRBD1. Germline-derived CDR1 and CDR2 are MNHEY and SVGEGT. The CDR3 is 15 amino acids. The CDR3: CASSNPNQGSNGYTF.

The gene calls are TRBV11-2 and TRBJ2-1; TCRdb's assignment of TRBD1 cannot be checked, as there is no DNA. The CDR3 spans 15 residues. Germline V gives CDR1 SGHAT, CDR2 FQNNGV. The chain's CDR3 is CASSLSWRGNNEQFF.

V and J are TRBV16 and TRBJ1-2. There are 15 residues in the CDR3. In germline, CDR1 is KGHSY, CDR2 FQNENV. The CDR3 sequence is CASSQSAPDRYGYTF.